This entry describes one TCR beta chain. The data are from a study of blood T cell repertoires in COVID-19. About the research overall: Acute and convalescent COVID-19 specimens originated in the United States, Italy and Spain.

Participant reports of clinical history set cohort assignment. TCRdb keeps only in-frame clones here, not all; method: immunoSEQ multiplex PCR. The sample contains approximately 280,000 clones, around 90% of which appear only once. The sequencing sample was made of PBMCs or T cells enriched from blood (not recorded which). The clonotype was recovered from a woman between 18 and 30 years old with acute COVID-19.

The CDR3 loop is CASGRGGANTGELFF. CDR3 DNA: TGTGCCAGCGGCCGCGGGGGTGCGAACACCGGGGAGCTGTTTTTT. The chain employs TRBV6-5 and TRBJ2-2, with 7 bases lining up with TRBD2. The CDR3 covers 15 residues. CDR1 MNHEY and CDR2 SVGAGI come from the germline V gene. The V segment lost 8 bases and the J segment 0 bases; nucleotides outside the gene matches: 6.